This TCR beta chain was documented in a study of blood T cell repertoires in COVID-19. As handled by the study authors: Amplification of reference gene primers was used by the study to estimate nucleated cell counts. The method was immunoSEQ multiplex PCR; TCRdb's version includes in-frame clones alone and lacks a portion of them. That table is the source of V, J and clone size, and D and trimming were worked out from the DNA. The table shows some 160,000 clones, with more than 75% occurring only once. The CDR3 length is 16 residues. V was clipped by 0 bases and J by 7 bases; unmatched bases: 2. Germline V gene data show CDR1 as SGHTA and CDR2 as FQGTGA.

This clonotype was obtained from a woman at least 80 years old with COVID-19, enrolled during active disease. Sequenced input: peripheral blood. V usage is TRBV7-3 and J usage is TRBJ2-1; 14 bases align to TRBD2. CDR3: CASSLTGLAGVNEQFF. The CDR3 bases are TGTGCCAGCAGCTTAACGGGACTAGCGGGAGTTAATGAGCAGTTCTTC.